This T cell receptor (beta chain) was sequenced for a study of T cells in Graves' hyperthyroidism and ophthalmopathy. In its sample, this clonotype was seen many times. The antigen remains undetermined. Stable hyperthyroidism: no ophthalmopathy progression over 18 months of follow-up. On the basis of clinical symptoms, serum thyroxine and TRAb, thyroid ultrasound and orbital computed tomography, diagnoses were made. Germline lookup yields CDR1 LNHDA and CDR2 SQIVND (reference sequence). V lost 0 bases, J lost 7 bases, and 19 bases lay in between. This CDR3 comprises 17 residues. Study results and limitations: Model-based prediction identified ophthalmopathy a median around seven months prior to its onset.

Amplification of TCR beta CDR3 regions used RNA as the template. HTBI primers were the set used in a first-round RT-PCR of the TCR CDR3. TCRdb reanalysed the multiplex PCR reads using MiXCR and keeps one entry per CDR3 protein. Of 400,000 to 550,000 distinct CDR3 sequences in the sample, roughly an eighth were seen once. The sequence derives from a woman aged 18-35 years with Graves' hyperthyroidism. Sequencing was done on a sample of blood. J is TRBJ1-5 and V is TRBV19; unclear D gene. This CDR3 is CASSIDRLSGIGQPQHF. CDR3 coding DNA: TGTGCCAGTAGTATAGATCGCCTCTCGGGTATAGGGCAGCCCCAGCATTTT.